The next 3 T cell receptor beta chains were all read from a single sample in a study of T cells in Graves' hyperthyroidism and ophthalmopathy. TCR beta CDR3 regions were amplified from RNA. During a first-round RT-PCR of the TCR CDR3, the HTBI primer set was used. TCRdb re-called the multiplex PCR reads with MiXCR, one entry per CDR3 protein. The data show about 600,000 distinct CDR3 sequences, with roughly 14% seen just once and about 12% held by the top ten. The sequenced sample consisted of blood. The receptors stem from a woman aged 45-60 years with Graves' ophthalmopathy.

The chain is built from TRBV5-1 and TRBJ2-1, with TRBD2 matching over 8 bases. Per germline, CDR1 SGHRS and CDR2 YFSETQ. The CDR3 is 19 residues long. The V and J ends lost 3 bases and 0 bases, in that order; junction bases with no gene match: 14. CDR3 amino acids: CASSSGILAGNSSYNEQFF. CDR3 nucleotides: TGCGCCAGCAGCTCGGGGATATTAGCGGGGAATAGCTCCTACAATGAGCAGTTCTTC.

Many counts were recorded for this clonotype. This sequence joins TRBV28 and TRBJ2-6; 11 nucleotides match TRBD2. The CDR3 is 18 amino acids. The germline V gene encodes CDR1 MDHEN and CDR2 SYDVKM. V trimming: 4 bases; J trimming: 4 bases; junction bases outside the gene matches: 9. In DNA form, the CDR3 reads TGTGCCAGCAGTTCCCTTAGCGGGAGGGCCTCCGGGGCCAACGTCCTGACTTTC. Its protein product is CASSSLSGRASGANVLTF.

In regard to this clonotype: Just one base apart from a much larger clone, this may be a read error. The CDR3 is CASSFEEAYEQYF. The DNA of the CDR3 is TGTGCCAGCAGTTTCGAGGAAGCCTACGAGCAGTACTTC. The rearrangement joins TRBV28 to TRBJ2-7, with no clear D. Trimming took off 3 bases at V and 2 bases at J, with 8 bases between the two ends. Germline V gives CDR1 MDHEN, CDR2 SYDVKM. The CDR3 has 13 amino acids.